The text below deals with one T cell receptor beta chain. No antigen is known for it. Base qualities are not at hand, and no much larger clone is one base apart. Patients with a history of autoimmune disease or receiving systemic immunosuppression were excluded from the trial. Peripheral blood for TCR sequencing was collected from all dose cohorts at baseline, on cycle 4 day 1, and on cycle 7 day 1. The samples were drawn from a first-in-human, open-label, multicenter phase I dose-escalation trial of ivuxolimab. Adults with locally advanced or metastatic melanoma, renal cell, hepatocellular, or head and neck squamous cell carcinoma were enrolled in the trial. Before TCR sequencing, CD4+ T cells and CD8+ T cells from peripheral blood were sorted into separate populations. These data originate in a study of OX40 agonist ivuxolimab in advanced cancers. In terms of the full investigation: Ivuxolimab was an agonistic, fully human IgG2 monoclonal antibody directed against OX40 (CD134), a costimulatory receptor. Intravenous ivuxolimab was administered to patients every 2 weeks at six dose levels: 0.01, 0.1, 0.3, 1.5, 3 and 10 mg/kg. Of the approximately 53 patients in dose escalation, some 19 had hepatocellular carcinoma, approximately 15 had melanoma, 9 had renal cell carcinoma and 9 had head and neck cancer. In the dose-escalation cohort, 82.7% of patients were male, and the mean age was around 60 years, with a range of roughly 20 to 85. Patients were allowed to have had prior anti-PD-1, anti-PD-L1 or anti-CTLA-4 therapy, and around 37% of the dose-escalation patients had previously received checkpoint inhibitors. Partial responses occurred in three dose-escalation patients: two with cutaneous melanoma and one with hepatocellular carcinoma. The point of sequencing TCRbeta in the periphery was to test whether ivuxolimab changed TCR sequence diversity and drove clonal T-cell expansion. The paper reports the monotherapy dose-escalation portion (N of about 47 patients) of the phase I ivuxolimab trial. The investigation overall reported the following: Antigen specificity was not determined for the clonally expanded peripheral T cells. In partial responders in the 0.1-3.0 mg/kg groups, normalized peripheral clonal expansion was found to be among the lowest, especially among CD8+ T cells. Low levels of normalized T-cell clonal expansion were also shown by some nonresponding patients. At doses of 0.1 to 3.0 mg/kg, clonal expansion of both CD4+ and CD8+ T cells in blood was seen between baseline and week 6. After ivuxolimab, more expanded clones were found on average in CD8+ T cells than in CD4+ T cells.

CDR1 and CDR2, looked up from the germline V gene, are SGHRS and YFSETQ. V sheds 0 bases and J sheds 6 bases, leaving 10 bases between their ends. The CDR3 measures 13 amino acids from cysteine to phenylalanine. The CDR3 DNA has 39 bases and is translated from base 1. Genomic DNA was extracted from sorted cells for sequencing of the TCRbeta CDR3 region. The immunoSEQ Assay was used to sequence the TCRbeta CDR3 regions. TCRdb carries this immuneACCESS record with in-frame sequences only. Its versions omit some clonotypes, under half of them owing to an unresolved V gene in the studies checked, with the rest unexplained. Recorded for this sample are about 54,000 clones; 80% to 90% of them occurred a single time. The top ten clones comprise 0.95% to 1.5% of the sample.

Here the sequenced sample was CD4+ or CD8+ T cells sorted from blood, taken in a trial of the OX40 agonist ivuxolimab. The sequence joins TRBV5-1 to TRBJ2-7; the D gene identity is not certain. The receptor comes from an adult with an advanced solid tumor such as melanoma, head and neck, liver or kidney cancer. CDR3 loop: CASSLVSEGEQYF. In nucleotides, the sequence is TGCGCCAGCAGCTTGGTATCCGAAGGCGAGCAGTACTTC.